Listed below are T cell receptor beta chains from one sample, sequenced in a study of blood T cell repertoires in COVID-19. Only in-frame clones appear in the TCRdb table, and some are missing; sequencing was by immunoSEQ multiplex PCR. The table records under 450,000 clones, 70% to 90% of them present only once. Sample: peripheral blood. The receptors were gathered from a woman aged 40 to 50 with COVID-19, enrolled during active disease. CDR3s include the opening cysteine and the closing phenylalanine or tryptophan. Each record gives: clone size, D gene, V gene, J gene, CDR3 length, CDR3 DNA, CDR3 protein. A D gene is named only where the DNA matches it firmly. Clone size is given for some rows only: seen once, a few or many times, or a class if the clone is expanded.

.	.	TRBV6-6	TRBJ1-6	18	TGTGCCAGCAGTCTCGTGGGCAGGCGCATCACCTATAATTCACCCCTCCACTTT	CASSLVGRRITYNSPLHF
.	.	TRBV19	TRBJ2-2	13	TGTGCCAGTAGTACCTCCCAGACCGGGGAGCTGTTTTTT	CASSTSQTGELFF
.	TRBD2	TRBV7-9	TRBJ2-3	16	TGTGCCAGCAGCCCCTTAGGACTAGCGGGAGCAGATACGCAGTATTTT	CASSPLGLAGADTQYF
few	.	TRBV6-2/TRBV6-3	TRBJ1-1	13	TGTGCCAGCAGTTATACGGCGGAAACTGAAGCTTTCTTT	CASSYTAETEAFF
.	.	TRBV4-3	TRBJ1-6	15	TGCGCCAGCAGCCAAGAAGACAGTTATAATTCACCCCTCCACTTT	CASSQEDSYNSPLHF
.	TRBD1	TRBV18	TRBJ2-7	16	TGTGCCAGCTCACCGCGCGCCGGGACAGGGGCCTACGAGCAGTACTTC	CASSPRAGTGAYEQYF
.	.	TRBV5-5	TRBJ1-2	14	TGTGCCAGCAGCTTAATTCCTGTCACTTATGGCTACACCTTC	CASSLIPVTYGYTF
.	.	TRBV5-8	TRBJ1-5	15	TGTGCCAGCAGCTCGGACAGCCTTAGCAATCAGCCCCAGCATTTT	CASSSDSLSNQPQHF
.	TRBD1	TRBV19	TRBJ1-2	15	TGTGCCAGTAGGGCTGGGGACAGGATCTTCTCTGGCTACACCTTC	CASRAGDRIFSGYTF
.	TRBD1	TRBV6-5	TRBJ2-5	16	TGTGCCAGCAGTTACTCCCCGACAGGGGTCCAAGAGACCCAGTACTTC	CASSYSPTGVQETQYF
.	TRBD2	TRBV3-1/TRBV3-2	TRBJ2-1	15	TGTGCCAGCAGCCCGACTAGCGGGGGGGTTCTTGAGCAGTTCTTC	CASSPTSGGVLEQFF
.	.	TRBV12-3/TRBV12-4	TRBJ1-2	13	TGTGCCAGCAGTTTTAGGCAGGGTGGTGGCTACACCTTC	CASSFRQGGGYTF
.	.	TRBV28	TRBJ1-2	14	TGTGCCAGCTCTGGAGGCGGACTCGAGTATGGCTACACCTTC	CASSGGGLEYGYTF
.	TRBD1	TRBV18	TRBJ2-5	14	TGTGCCAGCTCACCTCTTGGGACAGTAGAGACCCAGTACTTC	CASSPLGTVETQYF
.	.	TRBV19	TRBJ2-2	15	TGTGCCAGTAGTATAGTTGCACTTAACACCGGGGAGCTGTTTTTT	CASSIVALNTGELFF
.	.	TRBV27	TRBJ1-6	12	TGTGCCAGCAGTTTCGCAGGTTCACCCCTCCACTTT	CASSFAGSPLHF
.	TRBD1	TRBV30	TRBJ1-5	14	TGTGCCTGGAGTGTAGGGACAGGAAGGCAGCCCCAGCATTTT	CAWSVGTGRQPQHF
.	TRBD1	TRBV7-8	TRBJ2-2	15	TGTGCCAGCAGCATTGACAGGGGACACACCGGGGAGCTGTTTTTT	CASSIDRGHTGELFF
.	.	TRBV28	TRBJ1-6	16	TGTGCCAGCCACAGCCGGGACACCGGAAAAAATTCACCCCTCCACTTT	CASHSRDTGKNSPLHF
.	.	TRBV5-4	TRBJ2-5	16	TGTGCCAGCAGCTTGGAGGGGCGGGGCAGACAAGAGACCCAGTACTTC	CASSLEGRGRQETQYF
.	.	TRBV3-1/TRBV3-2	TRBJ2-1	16	TGTGCCAGCAGCCAGCCGCCCGAGAGCTCCTACAATGAGCAGTTCTTC	CASSQPPESSYNEQFF
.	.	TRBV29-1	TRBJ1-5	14	TGCAGCGTGTTAGACAGTCATAGCAATCAGCCCCAGCATTTT	CSVLDSHSNQPQHF
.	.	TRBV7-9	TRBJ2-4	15	TGTGCCAGCAGCTCCCCAGGGGTCGCCAAAAACATTCAGTACTTC	CASSSPGVAKNIQYF
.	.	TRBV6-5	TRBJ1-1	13	TGTGCCAGCAGTTCGGAGGCGAACACTGAAGCTTTCTTT	CASSSEANTEAFF
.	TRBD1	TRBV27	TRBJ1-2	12	TGTGCCAGCAAAGCAGGGGGCCGTGGCTACACCTTC	CASKAGGRGYTF
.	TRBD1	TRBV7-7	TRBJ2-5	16	TGTGCTAGCAGCTTAGGGGGCGTGCTGGCCTCGGAGACCCAGTACTTC	CASSLGGVLASETQYF
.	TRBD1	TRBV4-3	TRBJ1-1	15	TGCGCCAGCAGCCAACCGGGACAGCTTCACACTGAAGCTTTCTTT	CASSQPGQLHTEAFF
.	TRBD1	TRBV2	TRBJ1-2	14	TGTGCCAGCAGCCCAGGGGGGCAGAACTATGGCTACACCTTC	CASSPGGQNYGYTF
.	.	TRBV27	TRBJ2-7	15	TGTGCCAGCAGCCCCAACGGTGGGGCTTACTACGAGCAGTACTTC	CASSPNGGAYYEQYF
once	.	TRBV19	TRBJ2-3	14	TGTGCCAGTAGTCCTGGAGCCCGATCAGATACGCAGTATTTT	CASSPGARSDTQYF
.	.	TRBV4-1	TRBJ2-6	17	TGCGCCAGCAGCTCCCGGGACACCTCCTCTGGGGCCAACGTCCTGACTTTC	CASSSRDTSSGANVLTF
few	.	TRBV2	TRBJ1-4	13	TGTGCCAGCGGGGAGGCAACTAATGAAAAACTGTTTTTT	CASGEATNEKLFF
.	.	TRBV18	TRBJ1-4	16	TGTGCCAGCTCACCACTTCCGCAGGGGACTACTGAAAAACTGTTTTTT	CASSPLPQGTTEKLFF
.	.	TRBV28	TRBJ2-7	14	TGTGCCAGCACAACCGCCACAGGGTACGAGGAGCAGTACTTC	CASTTATGYEEQYF
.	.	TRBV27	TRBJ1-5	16	TGTGCCAGCAGTTTTCTCGGGGGGTTAGGCAATCAGCCCCAGCATTTT	CASSFLGGLGNQPQHF
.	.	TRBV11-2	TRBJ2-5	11	TGTGCCAGCAGATCAGCGGAGACCCAGTACTTC	CASRSAETQYF
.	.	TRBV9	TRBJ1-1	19	TGTGCCAGCAGCGCCCTAGAGGGCTCTCCTAGCCCAAAAAACACTGAAGCTTTCTTT	CASSALEGSPSPKNTEAFF
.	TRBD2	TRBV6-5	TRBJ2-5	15	TGTGCCAGCAGTAGCTCTGGACTAGCGGGGGAGACCCAGTACTTC	CASSSSGLAGETQYF
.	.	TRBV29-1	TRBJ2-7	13	TGCAGCGTTGGGGCACCCGAACCTGCCGAGCAGTACTTC	CSVGAPEPAEQYF
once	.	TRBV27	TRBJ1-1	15	TGTGCCAGCAGTTTATCCGGGGGATGGGACACTGAAGCTTTCTTT	CASSLSGGWDTEAFF
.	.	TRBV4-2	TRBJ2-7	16	TGTGCCAGCAGCCATCGGGTCCGGGGACATCTCTACGAGCAGTACTTC	CASSHRVRGHLYEQYF
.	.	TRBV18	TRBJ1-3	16	TGTGCCAGCTCACCTCTAGCTTGGGGCTCTGGAAACACCATATATTTT	CASSPLAWGSGNTIYF
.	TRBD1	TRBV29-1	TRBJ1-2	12	TGCAGCGGGGGACAGTACGGATTCGGCTACACCTTC	CSGGQYGFGYTF
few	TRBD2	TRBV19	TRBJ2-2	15	TGTGCCAGTAGCCGACTAGCGGGGGGTCGCGGGGAGCTGTTTTTT	CASSRLAGGRGELFF
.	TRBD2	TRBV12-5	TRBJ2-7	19	TGTGCTAGTGGTTCCTTAACTAGCGGGAGGTTCCCCTTACTCTACGAGCAGTACTTC	CASGSLTSGRFPLLYEQYF